This TCR beta chain derives from a study of CD4 T cells in relation to SARS-CoV-2 and coronaviruses. Study background: TCR beta CDR3s were sequenced after 10-day antigen culture of PBMCs.

Before the COVID-19 pandemic, during about 2011-2019, CD4+ T cells were taken from unexposed donors. CD4+ T cells were isolated from the cells after more than 8 days of culture. Testing used SARS-CoV-2 S/N and four cold-coronavirus spikes on unexposed-donor CD4+ T cells, cells permitting. Cultures received half-medium IL-2 refreshes on days 3 and 7. In the case of this clone: Antigen: not known.

TCRdb's copy holds only in-frame clones and misses some; the assay was immunoSEQ multiplex PCR. The sample lists roughly 18,000 clones, 77% seen once, with 25% to 30% in the top ten. Looked up from germline, CDR1 is ENHRY and CDR2 is SYGVKD. The CDR3 is 13 residues long. The V end lost 6 bases, the J end lost 4 bases, and 12 bases lay between the germline ends. The rearrangement joins TRBV10-3 to TRBJ2-5; the D is unclear. Sequencing was done on a sample of CD4+ T cells from PBMCs, cultured in vitro. This receptor was taken from a human donor in good health. CDR3 nucleotide sequence: TGTGCCATCAGCCTCCTGGAAACAGAGACCCAGTACTTC. It translates to CAISLLETETQYF.